This entry lists 11 T cell receptor beta chains sequenced from one sample in a study of Ad26.COV2.S vaccination and SARS-CoV-2 variants. This sample's treatment: 15 to 20 received Ad26.COV2.S at low or high dose, single or two shots; roughly five received placebo; per-sample allocation not given. Specimens were obtained on day 63 following the first vaccine or placebo injection. Measured with immunoSEQ multiplex PCR; TCRdb has only the in-frame clones, and not every one. The data show 350,000 to 400,000 clones, 89% seen once. The source material was peripheral blood, sampled in a trial of Ad26.COV2.S vaccine versus placebo. These TCRs come from a person aged 18-65 years who received the Ad26.COV2.S COVID-19 vaccine or a placebo.

A word on this clone: The same CDR3 is also encoded by other DNA sequences in this sample. The V call is TRBV6-5, the J call TRBJ2-2; D is unresolved. This CDR3 contains 13 residues. Per germline, CDR1 MNHEY and CDR2 SVGAGI. Trimming pared 6 bases from V and 0 bases from J, leaving 5 bases between. This chain's CDR3 is CASRGPNTGELFF. Here the CDR3 DNA reads TGTGCCAGCAGGGGCCCGAACACCGGGGAGCTGTTTTTT.

V gene TRBV18 combines with J gene TRBJ2-1; 12 nucleotides match TRBD2. After removal of 3 bases from V and 7 bases from J, the junction contained 7 bases not matched to a gene. CDR1 and CDR2 (germline): KGHSH, LQKENI. The CDR3 extends over 16 amino acids. This CDR3 is CASSPRTSGTINEQFF. CDR3 bases: TGTGCCAGCTCACCGCGGACTAGCGGGACAATAAATGAGCAGTTCTTC. Based on the CDR3 plus reference TRBV18 and TRBJ2-1, the full variable domain is NAGVMQNPRHLVRRRGQEARLRCSPMKGHSHVYWYRQLPEEGLKFMVYLQKENIIDESGMPKERFSAEFPKEGPSILRIQQVVRGDSAAYFCASSPRTSGTINEQFFGPGTRLTVL.

This chain links TRBV18 with TRBJ2-3; a weak D match, TRBD2 (6 bases). Trimming took off 3 bases at V and 2 bases at J, with 12 bases between the two ends. The V gene's germline CDR1 is KGHSH and CDR2 LQKENI. The length of the CDR3 is 15 residues. CDR3 coding DNA: TGTGCCAGCTCACCCTCTCGGGGGAACACAGATACGCAGTATTTT. This sequence encodes CASSPSRGNTDTQYF.

The chain carries TRBV27 and TRBJ2-6; D unresolved. This CDR3 spans 14 amino acids. Germline V CDR1 and CDR2: MNHEY, SMNVEV (reference sequence). V lost 2 bases to trimming and J lost 0 bases, with 2 bases between them. The CDR3 DNA is TGTGCCAGCAGTTTAGCCTCTGGGGCCAACGTCCTGACTTTC. It specifies CASSLASGANVLTF. Full variable domain (missing parts from reference TRBV27 and TRBJ2-6): EAQVTQNPRYLITVTGKKLTVTCSQNMNHEYMSWYRQDPGLGLRQIYYSMNVEVTDKGDVPEGYKVSRKEKRNFPLILESPSPNQTSLYFCASSLASGANVLTFGAGSRLTVL.

As for this clone: At one boundary the junction diverges from the germline segment, which might be a read error. V is TRBV7-7 and J is TRBJ2-7, with TRBD2 matching 8 bases. This CDR3 spans 16 amino acids. Germline CDR1 is SSHAT and CDR2 is FNYEAQ (reference sequence). The CDR3 here is CASSFGPGTSIYEQYF. The CDR3 coding sequence is TGTGCTAGCAGCTTTGGCCCCGGGACTAGTATCTACGAGCAGTACTTC. The full variable domain, completed using reference TRBV7-7 and TRBJ2-7, is GAGVSQSPRYKVTKRGQDVTLRCDPISSHATLYWYQQALGQGPEFLTYFNYEAQPDKSGLPSDRFSAERPEGSISTLTIQRTEQRDSAMYRCASSFGPGTSIYEQYFGPGTRLTVT.

This clone was detected once. The V and J genes are TRBV7-9 and TRBJ2-1, with 16 nucleotides matching TRBD2. CDR1 is SEHNR and CDR2 is FQNEAQ in the germline V gene (reference sequence). The V segment lost 4 bases and the J segment 8 bases; nucleotides outside the gene matches: 14. CDR3 length: 19 residues. CDR3 in DNA: TGTGCCAGCAGCTCCGGACCCGGGACTAGCGGGAGGGCCAGCGATGAGCAGTTCTTC. As protein: CASSSGPGTSGRASDEQFF.

This clone was observed a single time. The chain uses TRBV28 and TRBJ2-7; 8 nucleotides agree with TRBD2. Germline CDR1 is MDHEN and CDR2 is SYDVKM. The CDR3 runs 15 residues. V lost 6 bases and J lost 7; bases outside the gene matches: 14. The CDR3 reads CASSTLRGLVGEQYF. The CDR3 bases are TGTGCCAGCAGCACTTTAAGGGGACTAGTGGGGGAGCAGTACTTC.

The J gene is TRBJ1-1, the V gene TRBV29-1; 10 bases are a match to TRBD1. This CDR3 contains 13 residues. V was pared by 7 bases and J by 3 bases, with 5 bases of the junction left unmatched. Germline V gene lookup returns CDR1 SQVTM and CDR2 ANQGSEA. The CDR3, as DNA: TGCAGCGCCGGACAGGGGGGGGACACTGAAGCTTTCTTT. This codes for CSAGQGGDTEAFF.

The chain employs TRBV5-8 and TRBJ2-3, with a weak D call TRBD2 (6 bases). Germline CDR1 is SGHTS and CDR2 is YDEGEE. V lost 2 bases to trimming and J lost 0 bases, with 16 bases between them. This CDR3 comprises 17 residues. Here the CDR3 reads CASSFSGTSPSTDTQYF. In nucleotides, the CDR3 is TGTGCCAGCAGCTTTTCTGGGACTTCCCCTAGCACAGATACGCAGTATTTT.

The CDR3 DNA reads TGTGCCAGCAGCTTTCCCGGGGGGCCCCAGCATTTT. It codes for CASSFPGGPQHF. This sequence joins TRBV7-2 and TRBJ1-5; D is perhaps TRBD1 (5 bases). Germline V CDR1 and CDR2: SGHTA, FQGNSA. The CDR3 length is 12 residues. V was trimmed by 3 bases and J by 9 bases, leaving 9 bases between them.

The J gene is TRBJ2-1, the V gene TRBV28; D remains ambiguous. Trimming took 5 bases from V and 5 from J, leaving 16 bases between them. Germline loops: CDR1 MDHEN, CDR2 SYDVKM. The CDR3 is 15 residues long. CDR3 sequence: CASSPYRQTNNEQFF. In DNA form, the CDR3 reads TGTGCCAGCAGTCCCTACAGACAAACAAACAATGAGCAGTTCTTC.